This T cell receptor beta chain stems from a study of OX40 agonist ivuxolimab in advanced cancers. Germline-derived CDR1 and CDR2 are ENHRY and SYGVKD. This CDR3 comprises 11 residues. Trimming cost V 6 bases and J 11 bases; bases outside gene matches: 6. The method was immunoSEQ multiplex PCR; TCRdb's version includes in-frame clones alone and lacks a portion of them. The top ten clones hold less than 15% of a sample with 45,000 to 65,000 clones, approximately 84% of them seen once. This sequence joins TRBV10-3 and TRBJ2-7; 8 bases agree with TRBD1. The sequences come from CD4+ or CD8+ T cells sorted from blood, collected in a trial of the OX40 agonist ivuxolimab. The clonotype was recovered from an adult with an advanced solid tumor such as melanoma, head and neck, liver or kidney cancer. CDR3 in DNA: TGTGCCATCAGCTCACCAGGGGGCGAGTACTTC. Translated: CAISSPGGEYF.